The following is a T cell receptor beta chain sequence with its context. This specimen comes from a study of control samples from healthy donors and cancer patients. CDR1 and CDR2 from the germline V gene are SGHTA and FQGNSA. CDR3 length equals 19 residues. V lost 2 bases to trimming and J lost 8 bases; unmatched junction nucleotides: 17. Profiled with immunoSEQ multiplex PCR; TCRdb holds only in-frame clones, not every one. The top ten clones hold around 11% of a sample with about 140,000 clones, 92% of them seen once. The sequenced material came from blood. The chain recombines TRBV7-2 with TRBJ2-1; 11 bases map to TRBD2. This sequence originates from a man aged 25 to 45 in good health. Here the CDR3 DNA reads TGTGCCAGCAGCTTATTCGGTAGCGGGAGGGCGAGGTATAGGGATGAGCAGTTCTTC. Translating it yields CASSLFGSGRARYRDEQFF.